Shown below are 30 T cell receptor beta chains from a single sample sequenced in a study of OX40 agonist ivuxolimab in advanced cancers. Some clones are missing from TCRdb's copy, which holds only in-frame ones; the method was immunoSEQ multiplex PCR. The profile covers roughly 13,000 clones, with 80% to 95% appearing a single time and roughly 70% taken by the ten largest. This sample comprised CD4+ or CD8+ T cells sorted from blood, obtained in a trial of the OX40 agonist ivuxolimab. The source of these receptors is an adult with an advanced solid tumor such as melanoma, head and neck, liver or kidney cancer.

CDR3 DNA sequence: TGCGCCAGCAGCCTTGTAGGGACTTCCACAGATACGCAGTATTTT. Translated, it gives CASSLVGTSTDTQYF. V usage is TRBV4-1 and J usage is TRBJ2-3, with D perhaps TRBD2 (6 bases). The CDR3 consists of 15 residues. V lost 4 bases to trimming and J lost 2 bases, with 13 bases between them. CDR1 MGHRA and CDR2 YSYEKL come from the germline V gene.

The V call is TRBV5-4, the J call TRBJ2-7, with 8 bases aligning to TRBD2. Losses at the gene ends were 3 bases for V and 0 bases for J; bases not matched to a gene: 2. CDR3 length equals 14 residues. Germline loops: CDR1 SGHNT, CDR2 YYREEE (reference sequence). CDR3 sequence: CASSWAGGSYEQYF. The CDR3 DNA follows: TGTGCCAGCAGCTGGGCGGGGGGCTCCTACGAGCAGTACTTC.

V and J are TRBV29-1 and TRBJ2-2, with 9 bases that match TRBD2. This CDR3 has 14 residues. Germline lookup yields CDR1 SQVTM and CDR2 ANQGSEA. V gave up 4 bases and J gave up 3 bases; unmatched junction bases: 3. The CDR3: CSVVAGGDTGELFF. In DNA form, the CDR3 reads TGCAGCGTTGTCGCGGGGGGGGACACCGGGGAGCTGTTTTTT.

The V gene is TRBV11-3, the J gene TRBJ2-7; TRBD2 might be the D (5 bases). In germline, CDR1 is SGHNT, CDR2 YENEEA. The CDR3 is 16 amino acids. With 4 bases removed from V and 0 bases from J, the gap between germline ends came to 16 bases. CDR3 sequence: CASSSYKLRDSYEQYF. For the CDR3, the DNA is TGTGCCAGCAGCTCCTACAAATTACGGGACTCCTACGAGCAGTACTTC.

The chain employs TRBV27 and TRBJ1-1, with D uncertain. CDR1 is MNHEY and CDR2 is SMNVEV in the germline V gene (reference sequence). Between the trimmed V and J ends, which lost 2 bases and 4 bases, there was a span of 11 bases. The CDR3 runs 14 residues. The CDR3 DNA follows: TGTGCCAGCAGTTTACTAGGGCGGAGCACTGAAGCTTTCTTT. Its protein product is CASSLLGRSTEAFF.

This sequence joins TRBV7-7 and TRBJ2-3; D perhaps matches TRBD2 (5 bases). Trimming stripped 6 bases from V and 6 bases from J, with 16 bases between. This CDR3 is built from 14 residues. Germline values: CDR1 SSHAT, CDR2 FNYEAQ (reference sequence). The CDR3 region is CASSYRDNSDTQYF. The CDR3 DNA reads as TGTGCCAGCAGTTACCGGGATAACTCGGATACGCAGTATTTT.

V is TRBV5-5 and J is TRBJ1-2, with D possibly being TRBD1 (6 bases). The CDR3 runs to 13 residues. V was shortened by 4 bases and J by 4 bases, with 11 bases between the two germline ends. Germline CDR1 SGHKS, CDR2 YYEKEE (reference sequence). In DNA, the CDR3 is TGTGCCAGCAGCAGCGACAGGATCTATGGCTACACCTTC. Residues: CASSSDRIYGYTF. Drawing the rest from reference TRBV5-5 and TRBJ1-2, the complete variable domain is DAGVTQSPTHLIKTRGQQVTLRCSPISGHKSVSWYQQVLGQGPQFIFQYYEKEERGRGNFPDRFSARQFPNYSSELNVNALLLGDSALYLCASSSDRIYGYTFGSGTRLTVV.

The chain carries TRBV6-5 and TRBJ1-5, with TRBD1 as a possible D gene (6 bases). V lost 5 bases and J lost 0, with 11 bases in between. Per germline, CDR1 MNHEY and CDR2 SVGAGI. The CDR3 runs 15 residues. CDR3 sequence (DNA): TGTGCCAGCAGTCTATTACAGGGTAGCAATCAGCCCCAGCATTTT. Encoded protein: CASSLLQGSNQPQHF.

The gene calls are TRBV15 and TRBJ2-1; D unclear. Germline V gene sequence: CDR1 LNHNV, CDR2 YYDKDF (reference sequence). The CDR3 covers 15 residues. V lost 5 bases to trimming and J lost 4 bases, with 15 bases between them. CDR3 amino acids: CATSQTLGHYNEQFF. CDR3 coding DNA: TGTGCCACCAGCCAGACTTTAGGCCATTACAATGAGCAGTTCTTC.

The V call is TRBV7-9, the J call TRBJ2-3; 11 nucleotides line up with TRBD2. CDR1 and CDR2 (germline): SEHNR, FQNEAQ (reference sequence). Losses at the gene ends were 0 bases for V and 2 bases for J; bases not matched to a gene: 10. The CDR3 has 19 residues. CDR3 coding DNA: TGTGCCAGCAGCTTAGCACCCGCCCCTAGCGGGAGGTACACAGATACGCAGTATTTT. Its translation: CASSLAPAPSGRYTDTQYF. The full variable domain, in which reference TRBV7-9 and TRBJ2-3 provide the parts outside the CDR3, is DTGVSQNPRHKITKRGQNVTFRCDPISEHNRLYWYRQTLGQGPEFLTYFQNEAQLEKSRLLSDRFSAERPKGSFSTLEIQRTEQGDSAMYLCASSLAPAPSGRYTDTQYFGPGTRLTVL.

The chain has TRBV25-1 and TRBJ2-1; either TRBD1 or TRBD2 may supply D (6 bases each). The CDR3 extends over 13 amino acids. The V gene's germline CDR1 is MGHDK and CDR2 SYGVNS. Between the trimmed V and J ends, which lost 10 bases and 6 bases, there was a span of 16 bases. As DNA, the CDR3 is TGTGCCACTGATAGGGGGGCAGGCAATGAGCAGTTCTTC. Translation: CATDRGAGNEQFF.

V and J are TRBV27 and TRBJ2-7; D not certain. The V end was cut by 5 bases, the J end by 1 base, with 12 bases between. Germline V gene sequence: CDR1 MNHEY, CDR2 SMNVEV (reference sequence). CDR3 length: 14 residues. The CDR3 protein is CASSPRRVSYEQYF. The CDR3 DNA reads TGTGCCAGCAGTCCCCGCCGGGTGTCCTACGAGCAGTACTTC.

The chain links TRBV27 to TRBJ2-1; D is undetermined. CDR3 size: 11 residues. The germline V gene encodes CDR1 MNHEY and CDR2 SMNVEV (reference sequence). Trimming took 4 bases from V and 7 from J, leaving 5 bases between them. CDR3 amino acids: CASSSRNEQFF. CDR3 nucleotides: TGTGCCAGCAGTTCTCGAAATGAGCAGTTCTTC.

The chain uses TRBV2 and TRBJ2-3; 13 positions agree with TRBD2. Germline trimming cut 5 bases from V and 3 bases from J; bases unmatched to any gene: 2. This CDR3 is built from 15 residues. Germline values: CDR1 SNHLY, CDR2 FYNNEI. CDR3 nucleotides: TGTGCCAGCAGTCGGACTAGCGGGAGTACAGATACGCAGTATTTT. Its translation is CASSRTSGSTDTQYF. The variable domain in full, with the rest retrieved from reference TRBV2 and TRBJ2-3, is EPEVTQTPSHQVTQMGQEVILRCVPISNHLYFYWYRQILGQKVEFLVSFYNNEISEKSEIFDDQFSVERPDGSNFTLKIRSTKLEDSAMYFCASSRTSGSTDTQYFGPGTRLTVL.

The chain is built from TRBV19 and TRBJ2-1; 7 bases line up with TRBD1. The V gene end was trimmed by 6 bases and the J gene end by 3 bases; junction bases not matched to a gene: 5. Germline CDR1 is LNHDA and CDR2 is SQIVND (reference sequence). This CDR3 comprises 14 residues. This CDR3 reads CASRGGQDYNEQFF. The CDR3 coding sequence is TGTGCCAGTAGAGGTGGACAGGACTACAATGAGCAGTTCTTC.

This rearrangement joins TRBV30 to TRBJ2-7; D possibly uses TRBD1 or TRBD2 (6 bases each). The V gene lost 2 bases and the J gene lost 9 bases, with 17 bases spanning the gap. The CDR3 extends over 13 amino acids. CDR1 and CDR2 (germline): GTSNPN, SVGIG (reference sequence). The CDR3 here is CAWSKLGRGVQYF. In nucleotides, the CDR3 is TGTGCCTGGAGTAAGTTAGGTAGGGGGGTGCAGTACTTC.

For this clone: This may come from a read error, since a much larger clone is one base off. Different DNA sequences within this sample yield the same CDR3. The chain is built from TRBV6-5 and TRBJ1-1; no definite D call. V was clipped by 0 bases and J by 1 base, with 3 bases between them. The CDR3 is 13 residues long. CDR1 is MNHEY and CDR2 is SVGAGI in the germline V gene. In DNA form, the CDR3 reads TGTGCCAGCAGTTACTCAGCGAACACTGAAGCTTTCTTT. Encoded protein: CASSYSANTEAFF.

This chain uses TRBV9 with TRBJ2-7; TRBD1 agrees at 10 bases. The ends lost 5 bases at V and 5 bases at J; junction bases unmatched: 7. Germline V gene data show CDR1 as SGDLS and CDR2 as YYNGEE. This CDR3 has 14 amino acids. As DNA, the CDR3 is TGTGCCAGCAGTGCCGGGACAGGGGACCACGAGCAGTACTTC. Translated: CASSAGTGDHEQYF.

The CDR3 bases are TGCGCCAGCAGCACACGGGGACAGGGGGCAATTTACGAGCAGTACTTC. Translated, it gives CASSTRGQGAIYEQYF. This chain links TRBV5-1 with TRBJ2-7; 12 nucleotides line up with TRBD1. The CDR3 spans 16 residues. CDR1 is SGHRS, CDR2 YFSETQ, per germline. Trimming removed 4 bases from V and 4 bases from J; junction bases left unmatched: 9.

J is TRBJ1-1 and V is TRBV11-2; tentative D call: TRBD1 (6 bases). The V gene's germline CDR1 is SGHAT and CDR2 FQNNGV. V was pared by 4 bases and J by 10 bases, with 25 bases between. The CDR3 has 16 residues. The CDR3 region is CASSYEPSGQGAGAFF. The CDR3 region has the DNA TGTGCCAGCAGCTATGAACCCTCGGGACAAGGTGCCGGAGCTTTCTTT.

This clone was counted once. Written as DNA, the CDR3 is TGTGCCAGCGCTATGCGGTTGTCCCAGTACTTC. This codes for CASAMRLSQYF. This sequence joins TRBV11-2 and TRBJ2-5; no definite D call. The CDR3 totals 11 residues. Germline lookup yields CDR1 SGHAT and CDR2 FQNNGV. The V end was cut by 8 bases, the J end by 9 bases, with 13 bases between.

The chain has TRBV7-2 and TRBJ2-2, with a possible D match to TRBD1 (5 bases). CDR3 length: 15 residues. V dropped 0 bases and J dropped 6 bases, with 11 bases sitting between them. The germline V gene has CDR1 SGHTA and CDR2 FQGNSA. Written as DNA, the CDR3 is TGTGCCAGCAGCTTAGCGGGCAGGGTGGCCGGGGAGCTGTTTTTT. Encoded protein: CASSLAGRVAGELFF. Together with reference TRBV7-2 and TRBJ2-2, the CDR3 gives the full variable domain: GAGVSQSPSNKVTEKGKDVELRCDPISGHTALYWYRQSLGQGLEFLIYFQGNSAPDKSGLPSDRFSAERTGGSVSTLTIQRTQQEDSAVYLCASSLAGRVAGELFFGEGSRLTVL.

About this clone: Other DNA sequences in this sample translate to the same CDR3. The rearrangement links TRBV9 to TRBJ2-3; D remains unclear. Germline CDR1 is SGDLS and CDR2 is YYNGEE. CDR3 length: 14 amino acids. Trimming took off 0 bases at V and 2 bases at J, with 7 bases between the two ends. The CDR3 DNA sequence: TGTGCCAGCAGCGTAGCTGGGTCCACAGATACGCAGTATTTT. Translation: CASSVAGSTDTQYF.

The V and J genes are TRBV7-2 and TRBJ2-1; TRBD1 might be the D (6 bases). V lost 3 bases and J lost 6, with 6 bases in between. Germline V lookup: CDR1 SGHTA, CDR2 FQGNSA. The CDR3 consists of 12 residues. The CDR3 here is CASSLGANEQFF. CDR3 bases: TGTGCCAGCAGCTTGGGGGCCAATGAGCAGTTCTTC.

This sequence joins TRBV10-3 and TRBJ2-4; TRBD1 matches 11 bases. The CDR3 spans 19 residues. V trimming: 2 bases; J trimming: 8 bases; junction bases outside the gene matches: 17. Per the germline V gene, CDR1 is ENHRY and CDR2 is SYGVKD. The CDR3 DNA sequence: TGTGCCATCAGTGAGCACGCTCCGGGACAGGGGGGACCGGAGGACATTCAGTACTTC. Residues: CAISEHAPGQGGPEDIQYF.

V gene TRBV7-2 combines with J gene TRBJ1-5; D unclear. Germline V lookup: CDR1 SGHTA, CDR2 FQGNSA. This CDR3 region has 15 residues. Trimming shortened V by 4 bases and J by 2 bases, and 12 bases separated the two germline ends. The CDR3 here is CASSYGNRRNQPQHF. The CDR3 DNA reads as TGTGCCAGCAGCTACGGGAATAGGCGCAATCAGCCCCAGCATTTT.

The genes are TRBV7-8 and TRBJ2-6, with D tentatively TRBD2 (6 bases). Germline V CDR1 and CDR2: SGHVS, FQNEAQ. This CDR3 spans 19 amino acids. Trimming cost V 1 base and J 0 bases, with 16 bases left between them. The CDR3 region has the DNA TGTGCCAGCAGCTTAGGGAGGGGCGTAATTCTCTCTGGGGCCAACGTCCTGACTTTC. As protein: CASSLGRGVILSGANVLTF.

V is TRBV6-5 and J is TRBJ2-7, with D hard to call. Germline CDR1 MNHEY, CDR2 SVGAGI. The CDR3 spans 11 residues. Trimming left V 0 bases short and J 6 bases short, with 3 bases between. As DNA, the CDR3 is TGTGCCAGCAGTTACTCGGTCGAGCAGTACTTC. Translation gives CASSYSVEQYF.

V is TRBV2 and J is TRBJ2-7, with 8 bases matching TRBD1. V lost 1 base, J lost 4 bases, and 3 bases stayed unmatched. The germline V gene encodes CDR1 SNHLY and CDR2 FYNNEI. The CDR3 runs to 14 residues. This CDR3 reads CASSEGTGRYEQYF. CDR3 coding DNA: TGTGCCAGCAGTGAAGGGACAGGGCGATACGAGCAGTACTTC. The full variable domain, its missing parts supplied by reference TRBV2 and TRBJ2-7, is EPEVTQTPSHQVTQMGQEVILRCVPISNHLYFYWYRQILGQKVEFLVSFYNNEISEKSEIFDDQFSVERPDGSNFTLKIRSTKLEDSAMYFCASSEGTGRYEQYFGPGTRLTVT.

The genes are TRBV27 and TRBJ2-7; D possibly corresponds to TRBD1 (6 bases). V shed 2 bases and J shed 0 bases, with 14 bases lying between them. From germline, CDR1 is MNHEY and CDR2 SMNVEV (reference sequence). This CDR3 region has 16 residues. CDR3 in amino acids: CASSLGPTGNSYEQYF. The CDR3, as DNA: TGTGCCAGCAGTTTAGGCCCGACAGGCAACTCCTACGAGCAGTACTTC.